This T cell receptor beta chain was identified in a study of shared clonotypes between healthy human individuals. TCRdb's copy holds only in-frame clones and misses some; the assay was immunoSEQ multiplex PCR. Of around 350,000 clones listed, more than 60% are singletons. The source is a man younger than 40 in good health. Sequencing was done on a sample of memory CD4+ T cells sorted from blood. Documented subset: CD45RA-negative fraction.

CDR3 DNA sequence: TGTGCCAGCAGTGTTCTAGAGGGGGCGCAAGAAAAACTGTTTTTT. It encodes CASSVLEGAQEKLFF. This chain joins TRBV2 and TRBJ1-4; 7 bases match TRBD1. CDR3 size: 15 residues. Germline CDR1 is SNHLY and CDR2 is FYNNEI. J gave up 8 bases and V 4 bases, and 10 bases lay outside the gene matches.